The rows below give T cell receptor beta chains drawn from one sample of a study of vaccination effects on CD4 cells after COVID-19. Clones were sequenced by immunoSEQ multiplex PCR, and TCRdb holds only the in-frame ones, with some missing. This table holds about 34,000 clones, about 80% found once. The antigens of these receptors remain unknown. The sample in question was CD4+ T cells from PBMCs cultured with HCoV-OC43 spike peptides, obtained before COVID-19 vaccination. The receptors were sampled from a human donor who received a COVID-19 vaccine. The CDR3 runs from the conserved cysteine through the conserved F or W.

J gene,V gene,CDR3 protein
TRBJ2-7,TRBV18,CASSPRTLGGFEQYF
TRBJ1-1,TRBV28,CASKESNTEAFF
TRBJ2-1,TRBV5-4,CASSKGEWNEQFF
TRBJ2-2,TRBV10-3,CAISGAGVVAGELFF
TRBJ1-6,TRBV5-1,CATKPTGVVNSPLHF
TRBJ2-5,TRBV6-5,CASSYRGGTQYF
TRBJ1-2,TRBV4-3,CASSRGTNYGYTF
TRBJ2-3,TRBV10-3,CATLAGGRTQYF
TRBJ1-1,TRBV6-5,CASSYASGTEAFF
TRBJ1-3,TRBV6-1,CASSGQQGAGGNTIYF
TRBJ2-5,TRBV7-9,CASSLAGTSETQYF
TRBJ2-7,TRBV9,CASSASPYEQYF
TRBJ1-2,TRBV7-2,CASSSGTGNYGYTF
TRBJ2-2,TRBV9,CASSVSGAGELFF